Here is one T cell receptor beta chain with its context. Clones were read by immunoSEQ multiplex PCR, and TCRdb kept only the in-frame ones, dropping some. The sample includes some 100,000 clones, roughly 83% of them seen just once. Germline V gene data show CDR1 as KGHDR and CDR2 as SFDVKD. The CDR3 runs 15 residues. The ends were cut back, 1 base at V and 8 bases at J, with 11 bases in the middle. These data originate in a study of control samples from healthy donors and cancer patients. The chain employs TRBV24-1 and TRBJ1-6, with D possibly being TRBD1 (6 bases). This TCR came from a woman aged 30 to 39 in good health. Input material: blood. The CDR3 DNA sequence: TGTGCCACCAGTGATTTCAACAGGGAGGATTCACCCCTCCACTTT. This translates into CATSDFNREDSPLHF.